Below are 28 T cell receptor beta chains sequenced from a single sample in a study of T cell responses to AZD1222 COVID-19 vaccine. Sequencing was performed with immunoSEQ multiplex PCR; in TCRdb, only in-frame clones are kept and a portion is missing. This table has about 150,000 clones, 90% appearing once. This specimen was peripheral blood, taken on day 0 of AZD1222 vaccination. These receptors were collected from an adult in good health.

This clone has just one count. V usage is TRBV12-3 or TRBV12-4 and J usage is TRBJ1-2; D remains unclear. CDR3 length equals 12 residues. V was clipped by 2 bases and J by 4 bases, with 5 bases between them. The CDR3 here is CASSLQAYGYTF. The CDR3 nucleotides are TGTGCCAGCAGTTTACAGGCCTATGGCTACACCTTC.

The rearrangement uses TRBV28 and TRBJ1-2; a weak D match, TRBD1 (5 bases). The CDR3 contains 16 residues. The V gene lost 4 bases and the J gene lost 7 bases, with 22 bases spanning the gap. The germline gives CDR1 MDHEN, CDR2 SYDVKM. The CDR3 DNA is TGTGCCAGCAGTTCGATCAGACAGCCTGCATCGGGTGGCTACACCTTC. Encoded protein: CASSSIRQPASGGYTF.

V is TRBV9 and J is TRBJ2-7, with TRBD2 matching over 8 bases. The CDR3 totals 14 residues. CDR1 and CDR2 (germline): SGDLS, YYNGEE. V dropped 3 bases and J dropped 3; count of bases not matched to a gene: 5. The chain's CDR3 is CASSGRGGFYEQYF. The CDR3 DNA reads as TGTGCCAGCAGCGGTCGCGGGGGGTTCTACGAGCAGTACTTC.

The gene calls are TRBV6-5 and TRBJ2-6; the D is unclear. Germline V gene sequence: CDR1 MNHEY, CDR2 SVGAGI. V was shortened by 4 bases and J by 1 base, with 5 bases between the two germline ends. This CDR3 region has 14 residues. CDR3 amino acids: CASSSRSGANVLTF. The CDR3 DNA sequence: TGTGCCAGCAGTTCGAGGTCTGGGGCCAACGTCCTGACTTTC.

The genes are TRBV7-9 and TRBJ1-4; the D is unclear. From germline, CDR1 is SEHNR and CDR2 FQNEAQ (reference sequence). Trimming took 11 bases from V and 6 from J, leaving 16 bases between them. The length of the CDR3 is 13 residues. The CDR3 DNA sequence: TGTGCCCTTTCGAGAGATTCTTATGAAAAACTGTTTTTT. This translates into CALSRDSYEKLFF.

The chain uses TRBV10-3 and TRBJ2-1; 10 bases fit TRBD2. The germline V gene encodes CDR1 ENHRY and CDR2 SYGVKD. This CDR3 region has 15 residues. V lost 4 bases, J lost 6 bases, and 6 bases stayed unmatched. The DNA for the CDR3 is TGTGCCATCAGTGCCGGACTAGCGGCAATCAATGAGCAGTTCTTC. It translates to CAISAGLAAINEQFF.

This chain uses TRBV5-6 with TRBJ1-1; TRBD1 matches 11 bases. The CDR3 covers 19 residues. V lost 3 bases to trimming and J lost 0 bases; unmatched junction nucleotides: 13. Per the germline V gene, CDR1 is SGHDT and CDR2 is YYEEEE. CDR3 nucleotides: TGTGCCAGCAGCTACGGACAGGGGGCACGGCATGTGGTGAACACTGAAGCTTTCTTT. This codes for CASSYGQGARHVVNTEAFF.

This clone is a singleton in its sample. This sequence joins TRBV7-8 and TRBJ2-3; the D call may be TRBD1 or TRBD2 (5 bases each). The length of the CDR3 is 16 residues. The V end lost 2 bases, the J end lost 0 bases, and 12 bases lay between the germline ends. The V gene's germline CDR1 is SGHVS and CDR2 FQNEAQ. CDR3 bases: TGTGCCAGCAGCTTATGGATAGGGGACAGCACAGATACGCAGTATTTT. Translated: CASSLWIGDSTDTQYF. Supplemented by reference TRBV7-8 and TRBJ2-3, the full variable domain reads GAGVSQSPRYKVAKRGQDVALRCDPISGHVSLFWYQQALGQGPEFLTYFQNEAQLDKSGLPSDRFFAERPEGSVSTLKIQRTQQEDSAVYLCASSLWIGDSTDTQYFGPGTRLTVL.

This chain links TRBV27 with TRBJ1-1, with 9 bases fitting TRBD1. The V gene's germline CDR1 is MNHEY and CDR2 SMNVEV (reference sequence). The CDR3 sequence is 15 residues long. Unmatched junction bases numbered 13, after V lost 8 bases and J lost 6 bases. The CDR3 sequence is CASRGQGELSAEAFF. CDR3 nucleotides: TGTGCCAGCCGGGGACAGGGCGAGCTCTCGGCTGAAGCTTTCTTT.

CDR3 sequence: CASSRDWNNEQFF. The CDR3 DNA reads TGTGCCAGCAGTCGTGACTGGAACAATGAGCAGTTCTTC. The chain combines TRBV6-5 with TRBJ2-1; D uncertain. V lost 5 bases, J lost 5 bases, and 10 bases lay in between. CDR3 length: 13 amino acids. Germline CDR1 is MNHEY and CDR2 is SVGAGI.

This clone occurred a few times. The gene calls are TRBV19 and TRBJ1-4; D not resolved. V was trimmed by 4 bases and J by 4 bases, leaving 7 bases between them. The CDR3 has 13 residues. CDR1 and CDR2 from the germline V gene are LNHDA and SQIVND (reference sequence). The CDR3 spells CASSTRLNEKLFF. The DNA of the CDR3 is TGTGCCAGTAGTACCCGACTTAATGAAAAACTGTTTTTT.

J is TRBJ2-7 and V is TRBV28; possibly TRBD2 for D (6 bases). V lost 5 bases, J lost 1 base, and 18 bases lay in between. Germline CDR1 MDHEN, CDR2 SYDVKM. This CDR3 region has 16 residues. The CDR3 region is CASSLSPGAISYEQYF. The CDR3 region has the DNA TGTGCCAGCAGTCTTAGCCCGGGAGCTATATCCTACGAGCAGTACTTC.

The chain is built from TRBV4-1 and TRBJ2-1; D possibly corresponds to TRBD2 (6 bases). CDR1 is MGHRA and CDR2 is YSYEKL in the germline V gene. Deletions cut 1 base from V and 4 bases from J, with 14 bases between. The CDR3 has 16 residues. The CDR3, as DNA: TGCGCCAGCAGCCAAGTGAGGTTAGCGGTTTACAATGAGCAGTTCTTC. Its translation: CASSQVRLAVYNEQFF.

Worth noting for this clone: The sample has other DNA sequences that encode this CDR3 too. V gene TRBV14 combines with J gene TRBJ1-1; perhaps TRBD1 as D (5 bases). Germline values: CDR1 SGHDN, CDR2 FVKESK. The CDR3 totals 13 residues. Trimming stripped 0 bases from V and 5 bases from J, with 7 bases between. The CDR3 region has the DNA TGTGCCAGCAGCCAAGATCGGGGGACTGAAGCTTTCTTT. Translated: CASSQDRGTEAFF.

The chain carries TRBV4-1 and TRBJ1-5, with D possibly TRBD1 on 5 matching bases. CDR3 length: 14 residues. V shed 5 bases and J shed 0 bases, with 8 bases lying between them. CDR1 is MGHRA and CDR2 is YSYEKL in the germline V gene. CDR3: CASSSQGSNQPQHF. The CDR3 nucleotides read TGCGCCAGCAGCTCCCAGGGTAGCAATCAGCCCCAGCATTTT.

The chain combines TRBV19 with TRBJ2-6; TRBD1 is a possible D gene (5 bases). Germline V lookup: CDR1 LNHDA, CDR2 SQIVND (reference sequence). The CDR3 sequence is 16 residues long. V shed 3 bases and J shed 2 bases, with 11 bases lying between them. The CDR3 nucleotides are TGTGCCAGTAGTATCGGCAGGGCGGCTGGGGCCAACGTCCTGACTTTC. Translated, it gives CASSIGRAAGANVLTF.

A single count supports this clone. The chain couples TRBV11-2 to TRBJ1-1; the D is unclear. The V and J ends lost 6 bases and 10 bases respectively, with 27 bases between them. The length of the CDR3 is 16 residues. Per germline, CDR1 SGHAT and CDR2 FQNNGV. The CDR3 protein is CASRSRVGAADIGAFF. The CDR3 region has the DNA TGTGCCAGCAGATCGCGCGTGGGAGCCGCCGATATCGGAGCTTTCTTT.

The chain has TRBV18 and TRBJ1-4; D not resolved. Trimming removed 2 bases at V and 3 bases at J, with 19 bases between. Per the germline V gene, CDR1 is KGHSH and CDR2 is LQKENI. CDR3 length equals 18 residues. As DNA, the CDR3 is TGTGCCAGCTCACCATTCCCCCCCCGGTGGTCGTCTAATGAAAAACTGTTTTTT. Translation gives CASSPFPPRWSSNEKLFF.

The V call is TRBV7-3, the J call TRBJ2-3, with D perhaps TRBD2 (5 bases). CDR1 and CDR2 from the germline V gene are SGHTA and FQGTGA. CDR3 length: 16 amino acids. The V end was cut by 2 bases, the J end by 1 base, with 13 bases between. CDR3 sequence (DNA): TGTGCCAGCAGCTTAGTCCCGGCGGGTGGCACAGATACGCAGTATTTT. This translates into CASSLVPAGGTDTQYF.

This chain joins TRBV28 and TRBJ1-1; no definite D call. V lost 8 bases, J lost 2 bases, and 6 bases lay in between. This CDR3 comprises 11 residues. Germline CDR1 reads MDHEN; CDR2 reads SYDVKM. Here the CDR3 DNA reads TGTGCCAGCGGAGTTAACACTGAAGCTTTCTTT. This sequence encodes CASGVNTEAFF.

The chain employs TRBV5-5 and TRBJ1-4; D call uncertain. Germline-derived CDR1 and CDR2 are SGHKS and YYEKEE (reference sequence). The CDR3 runs 15 residues. Trimming cost V 4 bases and J 4 bases, with 14 bases left between them. As DNA, the CDR3 is TGTGCCAGCAGCGAATATCAGGACCTTAATGAAAAACTGTTTTTT. This encodes CASSEYQDLNEKLFF. Together with reference TRBV5-5 and TRBJ1-4, the CDR3 gives the full variable domain: DAGVTQSPTHLIKTRGQQVTLRCSPISGHKSVSWYQQVLGQGPQFIFQYYEKEERGRGNFPDRFSARQFPNYSSELNVNALLLGDSALYLCASSEYQDLNEKLFFGSGTQLSVL.

V usage is TRBV18 and J usage is TRBJ2-7, with 10 bases identical to TRBD2. Trimming at V came to 3 bases and at J to 2 bases, leaving 4 bases not matched to a gene. Germline V gives CDR1 KGHSH, CDR2 LQKENI. This CDR3 region has 15 residues. Here the CDR3 DNA reads TGTGCCAGCTCACCTACTAGCGGGGCCCCCTACGAGCAGTACTTC. Residues: CASSPTSGAPYEQYF.

The CDR3 loop reads CASSPKMDRVTSYEQYF. The CDR3 DNA follows: TGTGCCAGCTCACCTAAGATGGACAGGGTGACGTCCTACGAGCAGTACTTC. V gene TRBV18 combines with J gene TRBJ2-7, with 8 bases fitting TRBD1. Germline V gene data show CDR1 as KGHSH and CDR2 as LQKENI. The CDR3 consists of 17 residues. J was trimmed by 1 base and V by 3 bases; bases with no gene match: 11.

The V gene is TRBV19, the J gene TRBJ2-2; 7 nucleotides agree with TRBD1. The CDR3 contains 15 residues. Germline CDR1 LNHDA, CDR2 SQIVND (reference sequence). The V and J ends lost 3 bases and 6 bases, in that order; junction bases with no gene match: 7. CDR3 amino acids: CASSMVGGASGELFF. CDR3 nucleotides: TGTGCCAGTAGTATGGTAGGGGGCGCTTCCGGGGAGCTGTTTTTT.

The chain has TRBV5-1 and TRBJ2-3; possible D gene TRBD2, 6 bases. The germline V and J ends were trimmed by 0 bases and 0 bases, with 11 bases remaining between them. The CDR3 has 16 amino acids. Germline V gene data show CDR1 as SGHRS and CDR2 as YFSETQ. In nucleotides, the CDR3 is TGCGCCAGCAGCTTGGGGGTAGCGGTAAGCACAGATACGCAGTATTTT. Amino acid sequence: CASSLGVAVSTDTQYF.

This sequence joins TRBV7-9 and TRBJ2-1; D gene unclear. This CDR3 region has 16 residues. Germline V lookup: CDR1 SEHNR, CDR2 FQNEAQ (reference sequence). The V and J ends lost 5 bases and 5 bases respectively, with 19 bases between them. DNA for the CDR3: TGTGCCAGCAGCCTCGACCCCAGGTCGTGGAACAATGAGCAGTTCTTC. This gives the protein CASSLDPRSWNNEQFF.

The chain links TRBV9 to TRBJ2-3, with 11 bases identical to TRBD2. CDR1 is SGDLS, CDR2 YYNGEE, per germline. The CDR3 is 17 residues long. With 0 bases clipped from V and 4 bases from J, the junction kept 7 bases outside the gene matches. The CDR3 DNA reads TGTGCCAGCAGCGTAGGGGTTAGCGGGGGGGCACCAGATACGCAGTATTTT. This gives the protein CASSVGVSGGAPDTQYF.

The chain couples TRBV18 to TRBJ1-3; D is undetermined. The CDR3 totals 16 residues. Trimming left V 0 bases short and J 0 bases short, with 9 bases between. Germline values: CDR1 KGHSH, CDR2 LQKENI. CDR3 coding DNA: TGTGCCAGCTCACCACCATATACGTTCTCTGGAAACACCATATATTTT. Translated, it gives CASSPPYTFSGNTIYF.